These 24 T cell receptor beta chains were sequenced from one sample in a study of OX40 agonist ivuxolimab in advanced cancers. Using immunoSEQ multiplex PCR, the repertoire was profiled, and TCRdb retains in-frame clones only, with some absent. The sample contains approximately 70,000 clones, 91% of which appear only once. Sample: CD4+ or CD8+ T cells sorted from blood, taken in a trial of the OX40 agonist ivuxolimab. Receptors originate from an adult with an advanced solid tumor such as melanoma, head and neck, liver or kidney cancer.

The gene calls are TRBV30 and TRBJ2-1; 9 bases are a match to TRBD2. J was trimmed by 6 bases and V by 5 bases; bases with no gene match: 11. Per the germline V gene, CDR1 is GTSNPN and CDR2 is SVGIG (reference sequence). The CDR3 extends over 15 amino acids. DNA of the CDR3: TGTGCCTGGTCCCCCGGGACTAGCCGGACCAATGAGCAGTTCTTC. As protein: CAWSPGTSRTNEQFF.

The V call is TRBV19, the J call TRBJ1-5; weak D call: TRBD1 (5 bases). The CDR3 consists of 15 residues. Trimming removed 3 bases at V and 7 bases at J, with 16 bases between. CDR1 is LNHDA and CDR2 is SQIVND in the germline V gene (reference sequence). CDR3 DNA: TGTGCCAGTAGTATTTGGGGCGGGGGGGACCAGCCCCAGCATTTT. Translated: CASSIWGGGDQPQHF.

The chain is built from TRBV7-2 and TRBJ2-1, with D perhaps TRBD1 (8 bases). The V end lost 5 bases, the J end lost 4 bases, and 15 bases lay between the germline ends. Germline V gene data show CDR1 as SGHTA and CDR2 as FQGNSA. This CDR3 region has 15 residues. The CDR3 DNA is TGTGCCAGCAGCACAGGGGGGGCACCTTACAATGAGCAGTTCTTC. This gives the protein CASSTGGAPYNEQFF.

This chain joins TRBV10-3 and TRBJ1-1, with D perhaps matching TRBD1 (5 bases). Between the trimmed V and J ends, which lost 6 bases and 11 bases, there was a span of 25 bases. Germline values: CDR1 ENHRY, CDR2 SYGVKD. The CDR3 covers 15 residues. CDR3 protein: CAIRLYGGPDSVAFF. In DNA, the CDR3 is TGTGCCATCAGACTCTACGGGGGACCCGACTCCGTTGCTTTCTTT.

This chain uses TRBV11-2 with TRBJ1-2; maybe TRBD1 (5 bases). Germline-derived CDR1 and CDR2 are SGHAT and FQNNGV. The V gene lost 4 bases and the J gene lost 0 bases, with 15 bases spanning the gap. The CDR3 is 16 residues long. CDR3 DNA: TGTGCCAGCAGCTCATATGGGGACCTTTCTAACTATGGCTACACCTTC. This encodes CASSSYGDLSNYGYTF.

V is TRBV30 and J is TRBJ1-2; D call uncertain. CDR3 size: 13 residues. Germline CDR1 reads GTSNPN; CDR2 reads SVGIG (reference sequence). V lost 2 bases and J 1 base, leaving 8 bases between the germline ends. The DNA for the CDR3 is TGTGCCTGGAGTAACAGAATTAACTATGGCTACACCTTC. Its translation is CAWSNRINYGYTF.

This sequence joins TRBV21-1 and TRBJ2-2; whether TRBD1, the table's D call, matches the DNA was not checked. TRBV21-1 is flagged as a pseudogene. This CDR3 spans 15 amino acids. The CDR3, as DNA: TGTGCCAGCAGCCGAATACAGGGTACCACCGGGGAGCTGTTTTTT. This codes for CASSRIQGTTGELFF.

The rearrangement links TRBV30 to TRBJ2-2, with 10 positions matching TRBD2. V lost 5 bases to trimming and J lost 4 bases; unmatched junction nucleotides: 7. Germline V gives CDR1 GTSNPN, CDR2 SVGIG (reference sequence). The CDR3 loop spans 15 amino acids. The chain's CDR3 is CAWSKGLASTGELFF. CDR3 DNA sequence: TGTGCCTGGTCGAAGGGACTAGCGTCCACCGGGGAGCTGTTTTTT.

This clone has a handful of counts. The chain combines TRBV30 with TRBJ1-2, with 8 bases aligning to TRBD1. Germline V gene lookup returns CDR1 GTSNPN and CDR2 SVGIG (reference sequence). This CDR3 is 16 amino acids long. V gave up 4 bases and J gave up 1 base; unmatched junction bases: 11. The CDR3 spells CAWNQPGTGLNYGYTF. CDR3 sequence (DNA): TGTGCCTGGAATCAACCGGGGACAGGTCTTAACTATGGCTACACCTTC.

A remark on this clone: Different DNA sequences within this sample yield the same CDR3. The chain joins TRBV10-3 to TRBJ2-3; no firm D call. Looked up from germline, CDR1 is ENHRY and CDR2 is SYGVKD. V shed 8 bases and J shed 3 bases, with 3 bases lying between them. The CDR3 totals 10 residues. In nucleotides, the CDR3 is TGTGCCATCGGTACAGATACGCAGTATTTT. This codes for CAIGTDTQYF.

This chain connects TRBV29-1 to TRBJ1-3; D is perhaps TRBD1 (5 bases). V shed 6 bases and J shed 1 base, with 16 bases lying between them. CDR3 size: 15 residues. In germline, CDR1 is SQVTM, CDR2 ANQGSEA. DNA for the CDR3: TGCAGCGTCGATACTAGGGACGCTTCTGGAAACACCATATATTTT. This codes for CSVDTRDASGNTIYF.

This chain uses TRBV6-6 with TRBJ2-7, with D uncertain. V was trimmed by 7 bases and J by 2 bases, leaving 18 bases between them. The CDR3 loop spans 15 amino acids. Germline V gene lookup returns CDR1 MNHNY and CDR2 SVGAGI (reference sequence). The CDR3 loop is CASTNGRAFTYEQYF. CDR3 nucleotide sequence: TGTGCCAGCACCAACGGGCGAGCGTTCACCTACGAGCAGTACTTC.

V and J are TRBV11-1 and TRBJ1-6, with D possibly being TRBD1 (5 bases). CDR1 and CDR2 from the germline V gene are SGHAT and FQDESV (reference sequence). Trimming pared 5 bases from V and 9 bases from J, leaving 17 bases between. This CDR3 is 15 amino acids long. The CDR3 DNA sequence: TGTGCCAGCAGCCCGTCGGGGGGGAACAGTTCACCCCTCCACTTT. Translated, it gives CASSPSGGNSSPLHF.

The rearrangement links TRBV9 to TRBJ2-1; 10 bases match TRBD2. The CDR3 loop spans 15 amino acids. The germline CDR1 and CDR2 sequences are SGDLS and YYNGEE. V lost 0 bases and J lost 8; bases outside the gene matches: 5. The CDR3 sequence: CASSVGLAGEHEQFF. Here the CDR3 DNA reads TGTGCCAGCAGCGTAGGGCTAGCGGGAGAGCATGAGCAGTTCTTC.

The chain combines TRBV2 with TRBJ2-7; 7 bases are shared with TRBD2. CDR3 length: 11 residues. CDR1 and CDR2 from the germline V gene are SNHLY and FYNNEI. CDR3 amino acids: CTTGGTYEQYF. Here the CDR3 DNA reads TGTACTACGGGAGGCACCTACGAGCAGTACTTC.

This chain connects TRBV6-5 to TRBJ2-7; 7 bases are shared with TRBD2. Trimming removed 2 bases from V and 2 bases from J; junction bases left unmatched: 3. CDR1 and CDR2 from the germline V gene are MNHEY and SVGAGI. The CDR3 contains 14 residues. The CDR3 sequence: CASSYGGVAYEQYF. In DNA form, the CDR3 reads TGTGCCAGCAGTTACGGGGGGGTCGCCTACGAGCAGTACTTC.

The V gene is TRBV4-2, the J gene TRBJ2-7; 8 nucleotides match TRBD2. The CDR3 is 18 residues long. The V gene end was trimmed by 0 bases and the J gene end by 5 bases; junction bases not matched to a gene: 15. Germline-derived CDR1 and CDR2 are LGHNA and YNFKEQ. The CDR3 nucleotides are TGTGCCAGCAGCCAAGACCTAAGTCTAGCGGGCTACTCGGACGAGCAGTACTTC. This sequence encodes CASSQDLSLAGYSDEQYF.

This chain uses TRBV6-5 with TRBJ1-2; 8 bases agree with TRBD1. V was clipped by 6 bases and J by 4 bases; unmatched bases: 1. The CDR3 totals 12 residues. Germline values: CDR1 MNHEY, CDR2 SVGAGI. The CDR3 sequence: CASRGTGYGYTF. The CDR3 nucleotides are TGTGCCAGCAGAGGGACAGGCTATGGCTACACCTTC.

The CDR3 protein is CASRPEETQYF. CDR3 coding DNA: TGTGCCAGCAGACCCGAAGAGACCCAGTACTTC. The genes are TRBV6-4 and TRBJ2-5; D gene ambiguous. CDR1 and CDR2 from the germline V gene are MRHNA and SNTAGT. V was clipped by 6 bases and J by 3 bases, with 5 bases between them. The CDR3 spans 11 residues.

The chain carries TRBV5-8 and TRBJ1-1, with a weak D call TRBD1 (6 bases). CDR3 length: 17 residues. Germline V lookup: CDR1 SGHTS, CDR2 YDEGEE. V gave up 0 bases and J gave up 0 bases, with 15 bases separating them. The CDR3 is CASSLGVDSRLNTEAFF. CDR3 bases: TGTGCCAGCAGCTTGGGGGTGGACAGCAGATTGAACACTGAAGCTTTCTTT.

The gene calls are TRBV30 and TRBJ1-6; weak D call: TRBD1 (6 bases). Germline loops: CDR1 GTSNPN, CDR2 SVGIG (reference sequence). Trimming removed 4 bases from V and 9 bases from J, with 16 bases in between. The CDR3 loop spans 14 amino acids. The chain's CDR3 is CAWTSTGSGSPLHF. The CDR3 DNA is TGTGCCTGGACCTCAACAGGGTCGGGTTCACCCCTCCACTTT.

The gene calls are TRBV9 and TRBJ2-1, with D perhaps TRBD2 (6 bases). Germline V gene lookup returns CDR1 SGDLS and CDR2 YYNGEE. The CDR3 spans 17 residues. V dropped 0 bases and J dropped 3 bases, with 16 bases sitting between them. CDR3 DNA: TGTGCCAGCAGCGTAGCTACCGGGAGTGGAGGCTACAATGAGCAGTTCTTC. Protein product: CASSVATGSGGYNEQFF.

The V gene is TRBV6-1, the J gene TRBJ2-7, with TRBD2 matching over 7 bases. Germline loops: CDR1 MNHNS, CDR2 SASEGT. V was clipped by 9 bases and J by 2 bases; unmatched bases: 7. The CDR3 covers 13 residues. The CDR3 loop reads CASSLGGTYEQYF. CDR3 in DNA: TGTGCCAGTAGCCTGGGAGGGACCTACGAGCAGTACTTC.

CDR3 protein: CASSPRTGDTEAFF. Written as DNA, the CDR3 is TGTGCCAGCAGCCCACGGACAGGGGACACTGAAGCTTTCTTT. The rearrangement links TRBV7-2 to TRBJ1-1; 9 bases fit TRBD1. Germline V gives CDR1 SGHTA, CDR2 FQGNSA. J gave up 3 bases and V 5 bases, and 4 bases lay outside the gene matches. The CDR3 runs to 14 residues.